This T cell receptor beta chain was retrieved from a study of low-dose radiotherapy and immunotherapy resistance in tumors. TRAV and TRBV primers primed cDNA for both TCRalpha and TCRbeta. TCRs were put through approximately 20 PCR cycles of amplification with Phusion. A constant-region primer and the V-primer adapter served as the primer pair. TCRdb ran MiXCR on the reads and lists one entry per CDR3 protein. The table records more than 50,000 distinct CDR3 sequences, roughly 29% of them present only once. Specified time point: before trial treatment. The study gave donors nivolumab, ipilimumab, aspirin, low-dose cyclophosphamide and low-dose radiotherapy. Eligibility criteria specified advanced solid malignancies devoid of tumor-infiltrating lymphocytes. Trimming pared 3 bases from V and 7 bases from J, leaving 10 bases between. The germline V gene encodes CDR1 SNHLY and CDR2 FYNNEI. The CDR3 sequence is 13 residues long.

The material sequenced was PBMCs, taken before treatment. The chain joins TRBV2 to TRBJ2-4; D is unresolved. This receptor was obtained from a male donor with rectosigmoid adenocarcinoma. The CDR3 coding sequence is TGTGCCAGCAGTGAGTCTGCCCCTAACATTCAGTACTTC. Encoded protein: CASSESAPNIQYF.